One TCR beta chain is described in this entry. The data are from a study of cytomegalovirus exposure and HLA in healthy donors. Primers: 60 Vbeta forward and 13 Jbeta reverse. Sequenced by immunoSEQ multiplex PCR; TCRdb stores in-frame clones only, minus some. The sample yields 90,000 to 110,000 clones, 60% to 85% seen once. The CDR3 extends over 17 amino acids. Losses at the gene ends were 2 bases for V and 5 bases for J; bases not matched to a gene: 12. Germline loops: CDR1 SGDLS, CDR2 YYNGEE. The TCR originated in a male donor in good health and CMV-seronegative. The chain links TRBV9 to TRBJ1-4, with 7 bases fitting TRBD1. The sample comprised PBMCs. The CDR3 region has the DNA TGTGCCAGCAGCGTCGGGATTAGGGACAGAGGAAATGAAAAACTGTTTTTT. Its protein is CASSVGIRDRGNEKLFF.